Listed here is a single TCR beta chain. Its specificity is unknown. This specimen belongs to a study of cytomegalovirus exposure and HLA in healthy donors. The study ran its PCR with 60 Vbeta and 13 Jbeta primers. TCRdb's table, derived via immunoSEQ multiplex PCR, lists solely in-frame clones and lacks some. The table shows fewer than 65,000 clones, with roughly 70% occurring only once. Germline CDR1 KGHSH, CDR2 LQKENI. CDR3 length equals 13 residues. V was pared by 5 bases and J by 7 bases, with 12 bases between. Points from the study as a whole: It was in a later analysis that TCR association rates were seen to vary by HLA locus, highest for DRB1 and lowest for HLA-C. In a later analysis, TCR beta V- and J-gene trimming was associated with a missense DCLRE1C variant.

The chain joins TRBV18 to TRBJ1-5; TRBD1 might be the D (6 bases). Sequenced sample: PBMCs. This clonotype was sampled from a man between 45 and 60 years old in good health and CMV-seronegative. CDR3 coding DNA: TGTGCCAGCTCAAAGGGAGGGGGGCAGCCCCAGCATTTT. It specifies CASSKGGGQPQHF. The whole variable domain, remainder taken from reference TRBV18 and TRBJ1-5, is NAGVMQNPRHLVRRRGQEARLRCSPMKGHSHVYWYRQLPEEGLKFMVYLQKENIIDESGMPKERFSAEFPKEGPSILRIQQVVRGDSAAYFCASSKGGGQPQHFGDGTRLSIL.